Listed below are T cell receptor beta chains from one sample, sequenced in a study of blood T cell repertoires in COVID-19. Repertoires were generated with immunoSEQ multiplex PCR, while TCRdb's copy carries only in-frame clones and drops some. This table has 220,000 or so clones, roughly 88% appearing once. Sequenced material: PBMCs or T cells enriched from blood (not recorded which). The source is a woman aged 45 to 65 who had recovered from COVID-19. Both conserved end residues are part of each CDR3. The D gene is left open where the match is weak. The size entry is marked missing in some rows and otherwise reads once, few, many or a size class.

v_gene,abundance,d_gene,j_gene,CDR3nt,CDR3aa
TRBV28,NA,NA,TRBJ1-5,TGTGCCAGCAGTTTATACGCAGGGCGAGACAATCAGCCCCAGCATTTT,CASSLYAGRDNQPQHF
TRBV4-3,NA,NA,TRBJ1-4,TGCGCCAGCAGCCAGCTATTCGATGCAACTAATGAAAAACTGTTTTTT,CASSQLFDATNEKLFF
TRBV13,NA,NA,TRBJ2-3,TGTGCCAGCAGCTTAGGGGGGCAGGGGGGAGATACGCAGTATTTT,CASSLGGQGGDTQYF
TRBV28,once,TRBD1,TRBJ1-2,TGTGCCAGCAGTTTACCCAGGACAGGGGACTATGGCTACACCTTC,CASSLPRTGDYGYTF
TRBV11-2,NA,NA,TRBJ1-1,TGTGCCAGCAGCACACGGACAGAGAACACTGAAGCTTTCTTT,CASSTRTENTEAFF
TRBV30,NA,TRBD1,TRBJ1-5,TGTGCCTGGAGGGGGACAGGGGGTAGCAATCAGCCCCAGCATTTT,CAWRGTGGSNQPQHF
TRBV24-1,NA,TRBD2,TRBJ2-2,TGTGCCACCACCGGACCTAGCGGTACCGGGGAGCTGTTTTTT,CATTGPSGTGELFF
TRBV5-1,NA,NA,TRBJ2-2,TGCGCCAGCAGCTTGAGCGGGTATGGTCGAGGAACCGGGGAGCTGTTTTTT,CASSLSGYGRGTGELFF
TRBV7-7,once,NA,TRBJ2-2,TGTGCTAGCAGCAACGGGGGGCTAAACACCGGGGAGCTGTTTTTT,CASSNGGLNTGELFF
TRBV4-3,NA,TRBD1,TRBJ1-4,TGCGCCAGCAGCCCCTTGGGACAGGGCGATGAAAAACTGTTTTTT,CASSPLGQGDEKLFF
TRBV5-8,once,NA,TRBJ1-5,TGTGCCAGCAGCGTAACAGGGAGGGGGGACAATCAGCCCCAGCATTTT,CASSVTGRGDNQPQHF
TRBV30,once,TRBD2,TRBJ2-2,TGTGCCTGTTCCCAATACACTAGCGGGATAACGAACACCGGGGAGCTGTTTTTT,CACSQYTSGITNTGELFF
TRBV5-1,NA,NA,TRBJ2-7,TGCGCCAGCAGCTTGGAAGGACACAGCTACGAGCAGTACTTC,CASSLEGHSYEQYF
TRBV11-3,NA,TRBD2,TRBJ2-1,TGTGCCAGCAGCTTAGAACTAGCGGTGCATGAGCAGTTCTTC,CASSLELAVHEQFF
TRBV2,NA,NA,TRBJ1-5,TGTGCCAGCAGCTCTTTTGGACTTAGCAATCAGCCCCAGCATTTT,CASSSFGLSNQPQHF
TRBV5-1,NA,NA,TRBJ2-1,TGCGCCAGCAGCTTGGACAGGGAGCAGTTCTTC,CASSLDREQFF
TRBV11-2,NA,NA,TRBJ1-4,TGTGCCAGCAGCTTCAGGTGGTCTAATGAAAAACTGTTTTTT,CASSFRWSNEKLFF
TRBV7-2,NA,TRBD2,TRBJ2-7,TGTGCCAGCAGCTTGACTAGCGGGGCTCTCTACGAGCAGTACTTC,CASSLTSGALYEQYF
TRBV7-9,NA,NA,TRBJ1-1,TGTGCCAGCACAAAGGGACAAGTGAACACTGAAGCTTTCTTT,CASTKGQVNTEAFF
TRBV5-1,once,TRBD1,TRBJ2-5,TGCGCCAGCAGCTCCTTGGGGGACAGCCAAGAGACCCAGTACTTC,CASSSLGDSQETQYF
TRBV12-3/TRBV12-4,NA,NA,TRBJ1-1,TGTGCCAGCAGGGGAAGGGGCACTGAAGCTTTCTTT,CASRGRGTEAFF
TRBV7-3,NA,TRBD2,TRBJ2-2,TGTGCCAGCAGCTTAGGTAGCGGGAGGGCCTTGACCACCGGGGAGCTGTTTTTT,CASSLGSGRALTTGELFF
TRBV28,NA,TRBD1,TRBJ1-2,TGTGCCAGCATGGGCAGGGGGCAATATGGCTACACCTTC,CASMGRGQYGYTF
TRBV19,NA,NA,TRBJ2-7,TGTGCCAGTAGTCGGATAGGGGTATCCTACGAGCAGTACTTC,CASSRIGVSYEQYF
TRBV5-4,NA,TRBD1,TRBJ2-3,TGTGCCAGCAGCTCTACAGGGGGCGCGGGCACAGATACGCAGTATTTT,CASSSTGGAGTDTQYF
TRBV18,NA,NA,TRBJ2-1,TGTGCCAGCTCACCGGCAGGTCACAATGAGCAGTTCTTC,CASSPAGHNEQFF
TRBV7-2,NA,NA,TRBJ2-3,TGTGCCAGCAGCTTCGGAGGCAGGATCACAGATACGCAGTATTTT,CASSFGGRITDTQYF
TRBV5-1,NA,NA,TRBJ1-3,TGCGCCAGCAGCTTTGAGGATCCAGGAAACACCATATATTTT,CASSFEDPGNTIYF
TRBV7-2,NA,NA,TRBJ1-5,TGTGCCAGCAGCAAGACAGGAGCCAATCAGCCCCAGCATTTT,CASSKTGANQPQHF
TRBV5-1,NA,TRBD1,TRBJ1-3,TGCGCCAGCAGCAAAGACAGGGGTCTGAGAGGAAACACCATATATTTT,CASSKDRGLRGNTIYF
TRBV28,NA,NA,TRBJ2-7,TGTGCCAGCAGTAGTAGTCGCTACGAGCAGTACTTC,CASSSSRYEQYF
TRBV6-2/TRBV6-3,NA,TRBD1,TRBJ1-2,TGTGCCAGCAGTTACTCGAAGTCAGGGGGCTTCAACTATGGCTACACCTTC,CASSYSKSGGFNYGYTF
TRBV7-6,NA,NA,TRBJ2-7,TGTGCCAGCAGCTTATACAGATACGAGCAGTACTTC,CASSLYRYEQYF
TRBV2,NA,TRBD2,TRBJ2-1,TGTGCCAGCAGTGAAGCGGGACTAGCGGGAGGGGTACTGTTCTTC,CASSEAGLAGGVLFF
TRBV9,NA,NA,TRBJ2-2,TGTGCTAGCAGCGTAGTTCCCGTTAACACCGGGGAGCTGTTTTTT,CASSVVPVNTGELFF
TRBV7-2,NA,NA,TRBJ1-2,TGTGCCAGCATCCCGGGGGGGGGCGAGTACTATGGCTACACCTTC,CASIPGGGEYYGYTF
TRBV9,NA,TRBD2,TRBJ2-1,TGTGCCAGCAGTGCTAGCGGGAGCTCCTACAATGAGCAGTTCTTC,CASSASGSSYNEQFF